The 30 T cell receptor beta chains given below trace back to one sample, sequenced in a study of beta chain features in type 1 diabetes. Whole-study findings and limits: When Type 1 diabetes patients were examined, their TCRB CDR3s proved moderately but significantly shorter in all four CD4+ subsets.

Expressed TCRB transcripts were sequenced, since all the RNA that had been isolated was reverse transcribed. Repertoires were generated with immunoSEQ multiplex PCR, while TCRdb's copy carries only in-frame clones and drops some. The table shows roughly 300,000 clones, with roughly an eighth occurring only once. These TCRs' antigens remain unknown. Specimen: naive CD4+ T cells from blood. The receptors derive from a man aged 25-40 years with type 1 diabetes.

This sequence joins TRBV4-2 and TRBJ1-1, with D possibly matching TRBD1 (5 bases). Trimming pared 1 base from V and 1 base from J, leaving 10 bases between. The CDR3 length is 15 residues. The V gene's germline CDR1 is LGHNA and CDR2 YNFKEQ. The CDR3 DNA is TGTGCCAGCAGCCAAGGGCAGGGAGGGAACACTGAAGCTTTCTTT. Its translation: CASSQGQGGNTEAFF.

This clone was seen a few times. The rearrangement links TRBV28 to TRBJ2-7; D gene unclear. CDR3 length: 13 residues. CDR1 MDHEN and CDR2 SYDVKM come from the germline V gene. V was trimmed by 3 bases and J by 0 bases, leaving 6 bases between them. The DNA of the CDR3 is TGTGCCAGCAGTTTCCCAAACTCCTACGAGCAGTACTTC. Its protein is CASSFPNSYEQYF.

This clone has only a few counts. The junction departs from the called germline gene at one end, perhaps through a read error. This rearrangement joins TRBV28 to TRBJ2-3; 12 nucleotides align to TRBD2. The CDR3 extends over 12 amino acids. Germline values: CDR1 MDHEN, CDR2 SYDVKM. CDR3 amino acids: CASSSTSGRLDF. CDR3 sequence (DNA): TGTGCCAGCAGTTCCACTAGCGGGAGGTTGGATTTT. Full variable domain (missing parts from reference TRBV28 and TRBJ2-3): DVKVTQSSRYLVKRTGEKVFLECVQDMDHENMFWYRQDPGLGLRLIYFSYDVKMKEKGDIPEGYSVSREKKERFSLILESASTNQTSMYLCASSSTSGRLDFGPGTRLTVL.

As regards this clone: The same CDR3 is also encoded by other DNA sequences in this sample. This sequence joins TRBV9 and TRBJ2-1, with 7 bases fitting TRBD2. The V segment lost 2 bases and the J segment 0 bases; nucleotides outside the gene matches: 2. The CDR3 extends over 15 amino acids. The germline gives CDR1 SGDLS, CDR2 YYNGEE. The CDR3 reads CASSVGGGSYNEQFF. In DNA, the CDR3 is TGTGCCAGCAGCGTGGGGGGGGGCTCCTACAATGAGCAGTTCTTC.

The chain recombines TRBV2 with TRBJ2-1; possibly TRBD1 for D (6 bases). The CDR3 has 13 amino acids. V was clipped by 8 bases and J by 1 base, with 9 bases between them. Germline V gene sequence: CDR1 SNHLY, CDR2 FYNNEI. DNA of the CDR3: TGTGCCAGCCACAGGGAGTCCTACAATGAGCAGTTCTTC. This codes for CASHRESYNEQFF.

The chain combines TRBV18 with TRBJ2-1; D might be TRBD2 (5 bases). Germline V gives CDR1 KGHSH, CDR2 LQKENI. The CDR3 sequence is 15 residues long. Trimming stripped 8 bases from V and 3 bases from J, with 17 bases between. The CDR3 bases are TGTGCCAGCACGGTCGCGAGGGATTACTACAATGAGCAGTTCTTC. It translates to CASTVARDYYNEQFF.

J is TRBJ2-4 and V is TRBV9, with unresolved D. Deletions cut 4 bases from V and 1 base from J, with 9 bases between. Per germline, CDR1 SGDLS and CDR2 YYNGEE. This CDR3 spans 14 amino acids. DNA of the CDR3: TGTGCCAGCAGCCCCGGAGTGGCCAAAAACATTCAGTACTTC. Its protein is CASSPGVAKNIQYF.

On this clone: The same CDR3 arises from other DNA sequences in this sample as well. V is TRBV29-1 and J is TRBJ2-7, with 10 bases aligning to TRBD2. The CDR3 covers 12 residues. Trimming removed 4 bases from V and 5 bases from J; junction bases left unmatched: 2. Germline V gives CDR1 SQVTM, CDR2 ANQGSEA. This chain's CDR3 is CSVGLAGDEQYF. The CDR3, as DNA: TGCAGCGTTGGGCTAGCGGGAGACGAGCAGTACTTC.

The rearrangement uses TRBV5-1 and TRBJ1-1, with a weak D call TRBD1 (6 bases). Germline V gene sequence: CDR1 SGHRS, CDR2 YFSETQ. The V gene lost 3 bases and the J gene lost 0 bases, with 9 bases spanning the gap. The CDR3 has 14 amino acids. The CDR3 sequence is CASSSWTVNTEAFF. CDR3 in DNA: TGCGCCAGCAGCTCCTGGACAGTGAACACTGAAGCTTTCTTT.

This rearrangement joins TRBV29-1 to TRBJ2-5; 8 nucleotides match TRBD1. The J call may be faulty, since TRBJ2-7 better matches the DNA end. There are 13 residues in the CDR3. CDR1 and CDR2 from the germline V gene are SQVTM and ANQGSEA. CDR3 DNA: TGCAGCGTCTCACCGGGACAGGCCTACGAGCAGTACTTC. It specifies CSVSPGQAYEQYF.

This clone was observed a handful of times. J is TRBJ2-5 and V is TRBV29-1; a weak D match, TRBD2 (5 bases). There are 13 residues in the CDR3. CDR1 is SQVTM and CDR2 is ANQGSEA in the germline V gene. With 3 bases removed from V and 5 bases from J, the gap between germline ends came to 13 bases. In nucleotides, the CDR3 is TGCAGCGTTGACCTAAGTAGCGCCGAGACCCAGTACTTC. It yields the protein CSVDLSSAETQYF.

This clone was recorded a few times. The gene calls are TRBV7-3 and TRBJ1-1; D might be TRBD1 (5 bases). Trimming pared 1 base from V and 6 bases from J, leaving 9 bases between. There are 13 residues in the CDR3. CDR1 SGHTA and CDR2 FQGTGA come from the germline V gene. CDR3 residues: CASSLSGGAEAFF. The CDR3 DNA follows: TGTGCCAGCAGCTTAAGCGGGGGAGCTGAAGCTTTCTTT.

The chain employs TRBV19 and TRBJ2-1, with TRBD2 matching 14 bases. Germline trimming cut 10 bases from V and 7 bases from J; bases unmatched to any gene: 15. Germline V gives CDR1 LNHDA, CDR2 SQIVND (reference sequence). This CDR3 contains 17 residues. In DNA form, the CDR3 reads TGTGCCACCCAGGGGACTAGCGGGAGAAAAGGGGGGAATGAGCAGTTCTTC. This encodes CATQGTSGRKGGNEQFF.

There are a few counts of this clone. The genes are TRBV6-5 and TRBJ1-2, with 8 bases fitting TRBD1. V was pared by 0 bases and J by 4 bases, with 4 bases of the junction left unmatched. This CDR3 is built from 15 residues. Germline-derived CDR1 and CDR2 are MNHEY and SVGAGI. In nucleotides, the CDR3 is TGTGCCAGCAGTTACTCAGGGACAGGCCCCTATGGCTACACCTTC. Protein product: CASSYSGTGPYGYTF.

The gene calls are TRBV2 and TRBJ2-5; D gene ambiguous. The ends were cut back, 6 bases at V and 5 bases at J, with 10 bases in the middle. The CDR3 extends over 12 amino acids. CDR1 is SNHLY and CDR2 is FYNNEI in the germline V gene. In DNA, the CDR3 is TGTGCCAGCAGCGCGGAAGTGGAGACCCAGTACTTC. This translates into CASSAEVETQYF.

This clone has more than one count but fewer than ten. The chain carries TRBV11-2 and TRBJ2-4; the match to TRBD1 covers 7 bases. With V trimmed by 2 bases and J by 6 bases, 4 bases remained unmatched. Germline loops: CDR1 SGHAT, CDR2 FQNNGV. This CDR3 region has 14 residues. The CDR3 nucleotides are TGTGCCAGCAGCTTACCTAGACAGGGAAACATTCAGTACTTC. It yields the protein CASSLPRQGNIQYF.

This chain connects TRBV7-3 to TRBJ2-1; D unresolved. Germline V gene sequence: CDR1 SGHTA, CDR2 FQGTGA. Trimming pared 5 bases from V and 6 bases from J, leaving 8 bases between. The CDR3 length is 12 residues. CDR3 loop: CASSLPGNEQFF. The CDR3, as DNA: TGTGCCAGCAGCCTCCCGGGCAATGAGCAGTTCTTC. The variable domain in full, with the rest retrieved from reference TRBV7-3 and TRBJ2-1, is GAGVSQTPSNKVTEKGKYVELRCDPISGHTALYWYRQSLGQGPEFLIYFQGTGAADDSGLPNDRFFAVRPEGSVSTLKIQRTERGDSAVYLCASSLPGNEQFFGPGTRLTVL.

The chain combines TRBV11-2 with TRBJ1-5; maybe TRBD1 (5 bases). Trimming left V 1 base short and J 4 bases short, with 11 bases between. This CDR3 comprises 15 residues. Germline lookup yields CDR1 SGHAT and CDR2 FQNNGV. CDR3 DNA: TGTGCCAGCAGCTTAGGGCAGGGAGGGAATCAGCCCCAGCATTTT. Protein sequence: CASSLGQGGNQPQHF.

The chain joins TRBV4-3 to TRBJ2-5; 8 bases are shared with TRBD1. J gave up 0 bases and V 1 base, and 1 base lay outside the gene matches. Germline CDR1 is LGHNA and CDR2 is YSLEER. CDR3 length: 15 amino acids. The CDR3 spells CASSQGQGYQETQYF. The DNA of the CDR3 is TGCGCCAGCAGCCAAGGACAGGGGTACCAAGAGACCCAGTACTTC.

This clone was detected a few times. The J gene is TRBJ2-1, the V gene TRBV2, with 7 bases aligning to TRBD1. V trimming: 9 bases; J trimming: 5 bases; junction bases outside the gene matches: 7. CDR1 SNHLY and CDR2 FYNNEI come from the germline V gene. This CDR3 contains 13 residues. CDR3 in amino acids: CARSEQGDNEQFF. CDR3 in DNA: TGTGCCAGATCCGAGCAGGGGGACAATGAGCAGTTCTTC. Looking up the rest from reference TRBV2 and TRBJ2-1 gives the full variable domain: EPEVTQTPSHQVTQMGQEVILRCVPISNHLYFYWYRQILGQKVEFLVSFYNNEISEKSEIFDDQFSVERPDGSNFTLKIRSTKLEDSAMYFCARSEQGDNEQFFGPGTRLTVL.

This clone was found a few times. The chain carries TRBV7-8 and TRBJ2-1, with D perhaps TRBD2 (6 bases). Germline V gene sequence: CDR1 SGHVS, CDR2 FQNEAQ. The CDR3 has 16 amino acids. Trimming left V 5 bases short and J 7 bases short, with 21 bases between. The CDR3 reads CASSPPGLASPNEQFF. For the CDR3, the DNA is TGTGCCAGCAGCCCGCCCGGGCTAGCGAGCCCTAATGAGCAGTTCTTC.

The chain has TRBV6-5 and TRBJ2-7; D possibly corresponds to TRBD1 (5 bases). This CDR3 spans 14 amino acids. CDR1 is MNHEY, CDR2 SVGAGI, per germline. Trimming pared 5 bases from V and 2 bases from J, leaving 13 bases between. As DNA, the CDR3 is TGTGCCAGCAGTAGGGAAGGGGTGACCTACGAGCAGTACTTC. Its translation is CASSREGVTYEQYF.

The chain couples TRBV4-2 to TRBJ2-7; D may be TRBD2 (6 bases). Germline V CDR1 and CDR2: LGHNA, YNFKEQ. The V gene lost 4 bases and the J gene lost 0 bases, with 13 bases spanning the gap. The CDR3 consists of 15 residues. The CDR3 protein is CASSLGRGSSYEQYF. The CDR3 DNA follows: TGTGCCAGCAGCCTGGGCCGGGGGAGCTCCTACGAGCAGTACTTC.

This clone was counted a few times. The V gene is TRBV18, the J gene TRBJ2-1, with D maybe TRBD2 (5 bases). The V gene's germline CDR1 is KGHSH and CDR2 LQKENI. V gave up 6 bases and J gave up 16 bases, with 10 bases separating them. This CDR3 is built from 9 residues. The CDR3 DNA is TGTGCCAGCTCTACGGGATCTTTCTTC. Residues: CASSTGSFF.

This clone was counted a few times. V and J are TRBV7-9 and TRBJ2-5, with D possibly being TRBD1 (5 bases). V was shortened by 1 base and J by 5 bases, with 14 bases between the two germline ends. CDR1 is SEHNR, CDR2 FQNEAQ, per germline (reference sequence). There are 15 residues in the CDR3. The CDR3 loop reads CASSLEPRVRETQYF. CDR3 DNA: TGTGCCAGCAGCTTAGAACCCAGGGTACGGGAGACCCAGTACTTC.

This clone was counted between two and nine times. This chain uses TRBV18 with TRBJ2-2; TRBD1 aligns across 7 bases. After removal of 3 bases from V and 6 bases from J, the junction contained 4 bases not matched to a gene. In germline, CDR1 is KGHSH, CDR2 LQKENI. This CDR3 spans 14 amino acids. CDR3 amino acids: CASSPTQGSGELFF. As DNA, the CDR3 is TGTGCCAGCTCACCTACACAGGGGTCCGGGGAGCTGTTTTTT.

V usage is TRBV7-2 and J usage is TRBJ2-7; no firm D call. Per germline, CDR1 SGHTA and CDR2 FQGNSA. The germline V and J ends were trimmed by 2 bases and 0 bases, with 20 bases remaining between them. The CDR3 extends over 18 amino acids. Here the CDR3 reads CASSLWSLRRLHSYEQYF. In DNA form, the CDR3 reads TGTGCCAGCAGCTTATGGAGTCTCCGGCGGCTTCACTCCTACGAGCAGTACTTC.

This clone has a handful of counts. This rearrangement joins TRBV5-1 to TRBJ2-1; no clear D. Looked up from germline, CDR1 is SGHRS and CDR2 is YFSETQ. This CDR3 has 12 amino acids. V lost 1 base and J 8 bases, leaving 7 bases between the germline ends. The CDR3 DNA reads TGCGCCAGCAGCTTGAACGTAGATGAGCAGTTCTTC. Its translation: CASSLNVDEQFF. The full variable domain, completed using reference TRBV5-1 and TRBJ2-1, is KAGVTQTPRYLIKTRGQQVTLSCSPISGHRSVSWYQQTPGQGLQFLFEYFSETQRNKGNFPGRFSGRQFSNSRSEMNVSTLELGDSALYLCASSLNVDEQFFGPGTRLTVL.

The V gene is TRBV7-3, the J gene TRBJ1-2, with 9 nucleotides matching TRBD1. The CDR3 is 14 residues long. Per germline, CDR1 SGHTA and CDR2 FQGTGA. Trimming removed 5 bases from V and 7 bases from J; junction bases left unmatched: 8. This CDR3 reads CASSPGQGAGGYTF. As DNA, the CDR3 is TGTGCCAGCAGCCCGGGACAGGGAGCGGGTGGCTACACCTTC. Complete variable domain (other parts from reference TRBV7-3 and TRBJ1-2): GAGVSQTPSNKVTEKGKYVELRCDPISGHTALYWYRQSLGQGPEFLIYFQGTGAADDSGLPNDRFFAVRPEGSVSTLKIQRTERGDSAVYLCASSPGQGAGGYTFGSGTRLTVV.

V and J are TRBV9 and TRBJ1-1; 9 nucleotides line up with TRBD1. The germline CDR1 and CDR2 sequences are SGDLS and YYNGEE. This CDR3 region has 16 residues. V dropped 3 bases and J dropped 5; count of bases not matched to a gene: 11. For the CDR3, the DNA is TGTGCCAGCAGCGACACAGGGGGCCCGGTAGAGACTGAAGCTTTCTTT. Protein product: CASSDTGGPVETEAFF.